This passage covers 28 T cell receptor beta chains from one sample sequenced in a study of blood T cell repertoires in COVID-19. Assay: immunoSEQ multiplex PCR; the TCRdb copy retains only in-frame clones and omits some. The table has some 180,000 clones, more than 80% seen once. Sequenced material: peripheral blood. The receptors stem from a woman aged 55-70 years with acute or convalescent COVID-19.

In its sample, this clone was seen a few times. The rearrangement links TRBV10-3 to TRBJ1-3; 7 positions match TRBD1. The CDR3 sequence is 14 residues long. CDR1 and CDR2 (germline): ENHRY, SYGVKD. With V trimmed by 10 bases and J by 0 bases, 6 bases remained unmatched. This CDR3 is CATGDSVSGNTIYF. Written as DNA, the CDR3 is TGTGCCACCGGGGACAGCGTCTCTGGAAACACCATATATTTT.

The V call is TRBV10-1, the J call TRBJ2-2; 9 nucleotides line up with TRBD1. The V segment lost 6 bases and the J segment 4 bases; nucleotides outside the gene matches: 6. In germline, CDR1 is WNHNN, CDR2 SYGVQD (reference sequence). CDR3 length: 15 amino acids. The CDR3 loop reads CASSGGTGPTGELFF. The CDR3, as DNA: TGCGCCAGCAGCGGAGGGACAGGGCCCACCGGGGAGCTGTTTTTT.

This chain connects TRBV6-9 to TRBJ1-5, with unresolved D. Germline V gene sequence: CDR1 MNHGY, CDR2 SVAAGI. The CDR3 has 15 amino acids. Trimming pared 2 bases from V and 0 bases from J, leaving 8 bases between. This CDR3 is CASSYREISNQPQHF. CDR3 DNA sequence: TGTGCCAGCAGTTATCGGGAGATTAGCAATCAGCCCCAGCATTTT.

CDR3 sequence reads: CASRTGQGGYTF. The DNA of the CDR3 is TGTGCCAGCAGGACAGGTCAGGGTGGCTACACCTTC. This chain links TRBV27 with TRBJ1-2; D may be TRBD1 (6 bases). Trimming pared 6 bases from V and 7 bases from J, leaving 12 bases between. Per germline, CDR1 MNHEY and CDR2 SMNVEV (reference sequence). The CDR3 has 12 residues.

The rearrangement links TRBV6-5 to TRBJ2-4; D perhaps matches TRBD1 (6 bases). Germline V gene sequence: CDR1 MNHEY, CDR2 SVGAGI. Trimming shortened V by 5 bases and J by 13 bases, and 21 bases separated the two germline ends. The CDR3 contains 14 residues. CDR3 in amino acids: CASSILRQAKSQYF. CDR3 nucleotides: TGTGCCAGCAGTATACTTCGACAGGCCAAAAGCCAGTACTTC.

The gene calls are TRBV19 and TRBJ1-2; possible D gene TRBD1, 6 bases. V was pared by 5 bases and J by 8 bases, with 18 bases between. Germline loops: CDR1 LNHDA, CDR2 SQIVND (reference sequence). The CDR3 is 14 residues long. CDR3 sequence: CASSFYLYRDGYTF. In nucleotides, the CDR3 is TGTGCCAGTAGTTTCTATCTCTACAGGGACGGCTACACCTTC. The complete variable domain, with remaining parts taken from reference TRBV19 and TRBJ1-2, reads DGGITQSPKYLFRKEGQNVTLSCEQNLNHDAMYWYRQDPGQGLRLIYYSQIVNDFQKGDIAEGYSVSREKKESFPLTVTSAQKNPTAFYLCASSFYLYRDGYTFGSGTRLTVV.

This clone was recorded only once. The chain carries TRBV19 and TRBJ1-2; 9 bases are shared with TRBD1. CDR1 and CDR2 (germline): LNHDA, SQIVND (reference sequence). The CDR3 has 16 amino acids. V dropped 1 base and J dropped 7; count of bases not matched to a gene: 10. The CDR3 region is CASSIGDRDGYGGYTF. The CDR3, as DNA: TGTGCCAGTAGTATAGGGGACAGGGATGGTTACGGTGGCTACACCTTC.

The CDR3 is CASGLGAQAGTDTQYF. The CDR3 nucleotides are TGTGCTAGTGGTTTGGGGGCTCAAGCAGGCACAGATACGCAGTATTTT. The chain employs TRBV12-5 and TRBJ2-3, with D uncertain. The germline V and J ends were trimmed by 1 base and 1 base, with 12 bases remaining between them. Per the germline V gene, CDR1 is LGHNT and CDR2 is FRNRAP. The CDR3 runs to 16 residues.

The V call is TRBV6-6, the J call TRBJ1-2; D gene uncertain. In germline, CDR1 is MNHNY, CDR2 SVGAGI (reference sequence). This CDR3 comprises 11 residues. V lost 8 bases, J lost 3 bases, and 7 bases lay in between. The CDR3 nucleotides read TGTGCCAGCCGGGAGTACTATGGCTACACCTTC. Translated, it gives CASREYYGYTF.

The V call is TRBV19, the J call TRBJ2-2, with D possibly being TRBD1 (6 bases). V lost 3 bases to trimming and J lost 6 bases, with 8 bases between them. CDR1 is LNHDA, CDR2 SQIVND, per germline (reference sequence). The CDR3 extends over 13 amino acids. In nucleotides, the CDR3 is TGTGCCAGTAGTATGAGGACAGCCGGGGAGCTGTTTTTT. The encoded protein is CASSMRTAGELFF.

The rearrangement uses TRBV5-1 and TRBJ2-4; weak D call: TRBD2 (6 bases). V gave up 0 bases and J gave up 7 bases, with 17 bases separating them. Looked up from germline, CDR1 is SGHRS and CDR2 is YFSETQ. The CDR3 extends over 16 amino acids. The CDR3 spells CASSLDSSEGENIQYF. Here the CDR3 DNA reads TGCGCCAGCAGCTTGGACTCTAGCGAAGGAGAGAACATTCAGTACTTC.

The chain employs TRBV9 and TRBJ2-2, with 7 bases aligning to TRBD2. V lost 2 bases and J lost 1; bases outside the gene matches: 5. Germline CDR1 is SGDLS and CDR2 is YYNGEE. CDR3 length: 16 residues. The CDR3 here is CASSVQAGRNTGELFF. CDR3 in DNA: TGTGCCAGCAGCGTGCAAGCGGGACGGAACACCGGGGAGCTGTTTTTT.

The V and J genes are TRBV27 and TRBJ2-1, with D perhaps matching TRBD2 (5 bases). Looked up from germline, CDR1 is MNHEY and CDR2 is SMNVEV (reference sequence). The CDR3 loop spans 16 amino acids. V dropped 6 bases and J dropped 6 bases, with 21 bases sitting between them. This CDR3 reads CASSLRVGIAINEQFF. CDR3 DNA sequence: TGTGCCAGCAGCCTCCGAGTCGGGATCGCTATCAATGAGCAGTTCTTC.

The V gene is TRBV11-3, the J gene TRBJ1-2; tentative D call: TRBD1 (5 bases). The CDR3 has 13 amino acids. Per the germline V gene, CDR1 is SGHNT and CDR2 is YENEEA. Between the trimmed V and J ends, which lost 1 base and 8 bases, there was a span of 11 bases. This CDR3 reads CASSLGQNLGYTF. The CDR3 DNA sequence: TGTGCCAGCAGCTTAGGACAGAACCTCGGCTACACCTTC. The full variable domain, completed using reference TRBV11-3 and TRBJ1-2, is EAGVVQSPRYKIIEKKQPVAFWCNPISGHNTLYWYLQNLGQGPELLIRYENEEAVDDSQLPKDRFSAERLKGVDSTLKIQPAELGDSAVYLCASSLGQNLGYTFGSGTRLTVV.

The gene calls are TRBV3-1 (or the pseudogene TRBV3-2) and TRBJ2-3; tentative D call: TRBD1 (6 bases). V gave up 1 base and J gave up 7 bases, with 12 bases separating them. Germline V CDR1 and CDR2: LGHDT, YNNKEL (reference sequence). This CDR3 spans 14 amino acids. In DNA, the CDR3 is TGTGCCAGCAGCCAAGGGGAAGGGACACATACGCAGTATTTT. This codes for CASSQGEGTHTQYF.

The V gene is TRBV4-2, the J gene TRBJ1-1; D is unresolved. The V gene lost 0 bases and the J gene lost 7 bases, with 3 bases spanning the gap. The CDR3 has 11 amino acids. Germline-derived CDR1 and CDR2 are LGHNA and YNFKEQ. The CDR3 loop reads CASSQDHEAFF. In DNA form, the CDR3 reads TGTGCCAGCAGCCAAGACCATGAAGCTTTCTTT.

This chain links TRBV4-2 with TRBJ1-3; TRBD1 is a possible D gene (5 bases). The CDR3 loop spans 13 amino acids. Germline values: CDR1 LGHNA, CDR2 YNFKEQ. Trimming cost V 4 bases and J 7 bases, with 11 bases left between them. This CDR3 is CASSLAQVNTIYF. Here the CDR3 DNA reads TGTGCCAGCAGCCTCGCACAGGTTAACACCATATATTTT.

The rearrangement joins TRBV11-2 to TRBJ1-5; TRBD1 might be the D (6 bases). From germline, CDR1 is SGHAT and CDR2 FQNNGV. Trimming stripped 4 bases from V and 1 base from J, with 11 bases between. The CDR3 contains 15 residues. CDR3 region: CASSSQGGSNQPQHF. The CDR3 DNA reads as TGTGCCAGCAGCTCACAAGGGGGAAGCAATCAGCCCCAGCATTTT.

J is TRBJ2-3 and V is TRBV9; tentatively, D is TRBD2 (6 bases). Germline V lookup: CDR1 SGDLS, CDR2 YYNGEE. CDR3 length equals 16 residues. V was cut by 3 bases and J by 0 bases, with 14 bases left in between. The CDR3, as DNA: TGTGCCAGCAGCGGGGGACTTGCTCTTAGCACAGATACGCAGTATTTT. This translates into CASSGGLALSTDTQYF.

This chain uses TRBV3-1 (or the pseudogene TRBV3-2) with TRBJ1-3, with TRBD1 matching over 8 bases. Germline-derived CDR1 and CDR2 are LGHDT and YNNKEL (reference sequence). This CDR3 is built from 18 residues. V was clipped by 2 bases and J by 3 bases; unmatched bases: 12. CDR3 bases: TGTGCCAGCAGCCAATCCACCCCAGGGGGCGTAAGTGGAAACACCATATATTTT. Amino acid sequence: CASSQSTPGGVSGNTIYF.

The rearrangement uses TRBV18 and TRBJ2-3; a weak D match, TRBD1 (7 bases). CDR1 KGHSH and CDR2 LQKENI come from the germline V gene. This CDR3 is 17 amino acids long. V lost 3 bases and J lost 0, with 16 bases in between. The CDR3 sequence: CASSPRRGPTSTDTQYF. Written as DNA, the CDR3 is TGTGCCAGCTCACCCCGGAGGGGGCCGACTAGCACAGATACGCAGTATTTT.

The chain combines TRBV27 with TRBJ2-7, with D uncertain. Trimming stripped 1 base from V and 5 bases from J, with 9 bases between. The CDR3 contains 13 residues. Germline CDR1 MNHEY, CDR2 SMNVEV (reference sequence). The CDR3 nucleotides read TGTGCCAGCAGTTTATTAATCTCAGACGAGCAGTACTTC. Amino acid sequence: CASSLLISDEQYF.

There are a few counts of this clone. This chain uses TRBV29-1 with TRBJ2-1; D is unresolved. This CDR3 has 14 amino acids. CDR1 and CDR2 (germline): SQVTM, ANQGSEA. The V end lost 4 bases, the J end lost 7 bases, and 17 bases lay between the germline ends. The CDR3: CSVVGSPIGNEQFF. The DNA for the CDR3 is TGCAGCGTTGTTGGTAGCCCCATCGGTAATGAGCAGTTCTTC.

This clone was counted a single time. This chain uses TRBV9 with TRBJ2-3; 7 bases align to TRBD2. CDR3 length: 14 residues. Losses at the gene ends were 0 bases for V and 3 bases for J; bases not matched to a gene: 1. Germline values: CDR1 SGDLS, CDR2 YYNGEE. The chain's CDR3 is CASSVGEGTDTQYF. The CDR3 bases are TGTGCCAGCAGCGTAGGGGAGGGAACAGATACGCAGTATTTT.

The rearrangement joins TRBV5-1 to TRBJ2-1; 11 positions agree with TRBD2. The CDR3 has 21 amino acids. CDR1 and CDR2 from the germline V gene are SGHRS and YFSETQ. V trimming: 2 bases; J trimming: 6 bases; junction bases outside the gene matches: 22. The CDR3 DNA follows: TGCGCCAGCAGCTTAGGGGGACCCGTACCCGGGACTAGCGGCCCCATCAATGAGCAGTTCTTC. This gives the protein CASSLGGPVPGTSGPINEQFF.

This clone has only a few counts. This chain links TRBV9 with TRBJ2-1; 10 bases map to TRBD1. CDR1 is SGDLS and CDR2 is YYNGEE in the germline V gene. This CDR3 region has 13 residues. Trimming took 4 bases from V and 7 from J; bases not matched to a gene: 2. CDR3: CASSWDRGNEQFF. The CDR3 DNA is TGTGCCAGCAGCTGGGACAGGGGAAATGAGCAGTTCTTC. Full variable domain (rest looked up from reference TRBV9 and TRBJ2-1): DSGVTQTPKHLITATGQRVTLRCSPRSGDLSVYWYQQSLDQGLQFLIQYYNGEERAKGNILERFSAQQFPDLHSELNLSSLELGDSALYFCASSWDRGNEQFFGPGTRLTVL.

The chain uses TRBV6-5 and TRBJ1-4; unclear D gene. With 7 bases removed from V and 7 bases from J, the gap between germline ends came to 19 bases. This CDR3 comprises 15 residues. The germline V gene has CDR1 MNHEY and CDR2 SVGAGI. CDR3 residues: CASKIRPQGGEKLFF. CDR3 bases: TGTGCCAGCAAAATCAGGCCGCAAGGTGGTGAAAAACTGTTTTTT.

The rearrangement uses TRBV11-2 and TRBJ2-7, with D perhaps TRBD2 (6 bases). The CDR3 contains 15 residues. Trimming left V 5 bases short and J 4 bases short, with 18 bases between. The germline V gene has CDR1 SGHAT and CDR2 FQNNGV. The chain's CDR3 is CASSRTGSGNYEQYF. The CDR3 region has the DNA TGTGCCAGCAGCAGAACGGGTAGCGGCAATTACGAGCAGTACTTC. The entire variable domain, with the rest obtained from reference TRBV11-2 and TRBJ2-7, is as follows: EAGVAQSPRYKIIEKRQSVAFWCNPISGHATLYWYQQILGQGPKLLIQFQNNGVVDDSQLPKDRFSAERLKGVDSTLKIQPAKLEDSAVYLCASSRTGSGNYEQYFGPGTRLTVT.